These 9 T cell receptor beta chains share one sample of origin, sequenced in a study of blood T cell repertoires in COVID-19 (dated by TCRdb to 2018 to 2020). The library was prepared using the immunoSEQ multiplex PCR assay. The immuneACCESS repertoire file appears here via TCRdb, limited to in-frame rearrangements. These files lack a portion of the clones; in checked studies, under half of the deficit traces to unresolved V genes, and the cause of the others is not known. A total of around 280,000 clones appear in this sample, roughly nine tenths of them only once. The ten largest clones capture approximately 5.7% of the sample. The specimen was PBMCs or T cells enriched from blood (not recorded which). The receptors shown here come from a woman aged 40 to 50 who had recovered from COVID-19.

The rearrangement links TRBV9 to TRBJ2-2; D call uncertain. V lost 1 base and J 5 bases, leaving 6 bases between the germline ends. The CDR3 contains 13 residues. Germline V gene data show CDR1 as SGDLS and CDR2 as YYNGEE. The CDR3 region is CASSVSDTGELFF. The CDR3 coding sequence is TGTGCCAGCAGCGTAAGCGATACCGGGGAGCTGTTTTTT.

The rearrangement uses TRBV19 and TRBJ2-7, with 11 bases lining up with TRBD2. The junction had 9 bases not matched to a gene; V was cut back by 4 bases and J by 7 bases. The V gene's germline CDR1 is LNHDA and CDR2 SQIVND (reference sequence). The CDR3 loop spans 15 amino acids. CDR3 DNA sequence: TGTGCCAGTAGTAGCACTAGCGGGAGCCATCTTGAGCAGTACTTC. This translates into CASSSTSGSHLEQYF.

The chain uses TRBV18 and TRBJ1-6; 7 bases are shared with TRBD1. Trimming removed 3 bases from V and 7 bases from J; junction bases left unmatched: 9. CDR1 is KGHSH and CDR2 is LQKENI in the germline V gene. This CDR3 contains 16 residues. The CDR3 reads CASSPQRGQENSPLHF. CDR3 coding DNA: TGTGCCAGCTCACCGCAGAGGGGGCAGGAAAATTCACCCCTCCACTTT. The whole variable domain, remainder taken from reference TRBV18 and TRBJ1-6, is NAGVMQNPRHLVRRRGQEARLRCSPMKGHSHVYWYRQLPEEGLKFMVYLQKENIIDESGMPKERFSAEFPKEGPSILRIQQVVRGDSAAYFCASSPQRGQENSPLHFGNGTRLTVT.

This clone was picked up a small number of times. The chain joins TRBV14 to TRBJ2-1; D is uncertain. Trimming cost V 0 bases and J 8 bases, with 8 bases left between them. The CDR3 consists of 13 residues. The germline gives CDR1 SGHDN, CDR2 FVKESK. The CDR3 nucleotides are TGTGCCAGCAGCCAAGATCTTTCCGATGAGCAGTTCTTC. The encoded protein is CASSQDLSDEQFF.

The chain carries TRBV28 and TRBJ1-5; 7 bases are shared with TRBD1. The CDR3 sequence is 14 residues long. CDR1 is MDHEN, CDR2 SYDVKM, per germline. The V gene end was trimmed by 0 bases and the J gene end by 7 bases; junction bases not matched to a gene: 3. CDR3 sequence: CASSLWTGRQPQHF. DNA of the CDR3: TGTGCCAGCAGTTTATGGACAGGGCGACAGCCCCAGCATTTT.

The rearrangement joins TRBV7-2 to TRBJ2-5, with 9 bases matching TRBD2. V lost 0 bases, J lost 3 bases, and 2 bases stayed unmatched. The CDR3 contains 15 residues. Looked up from germline, CDR1 is SGHTA and CDR2 is FQGNSA. The CDR3 sequence is CASSLARLAEETQYF. CDR3 nucleotide sequence: TGTGCCAGCAGCTTAGCAAGACTAGCGGAAGAGACCCAGTACTTC.

This clone was seen a single time. CDR3 sequence reads: CASSHLLLHLPPEYF. CDR3 nucleotides: TGCGCCAGCAGCCACCTACTTCTCCACCTACCTCCCGAGTACTTC. The V gene is TRBV10-1, the J gene TRBJ2-7, with D hard to call. CDR3 length: 15 residues. Germline loops: CDR1 WNHNN, CDR2 SYGVQD (reference sequence). V lost 6 bases and J lost 11, with 26 bases in between.

The rearrangement uses TRBV21-1 and TRBJ1-3; TRBD1 was called by the table and not checked on the DNA. TRBV21-1 is a pseudogene locus. CDR3 length: 17 residues. CDR3 bases: TGTGCCAGCAGCAAAGTAGTGACAGCTAGCTCTGGAAACACCATATATTTT. Its translation is CASSKVVTASSGNTIYF.

The gene calls are TRBV19 and TRBJ2-3; D unresolved. V lost 1 base, J lost 1 base, and 6 bases lay in between. CDR3 length: 14 amino acids. Looked up from germline, CDR1 is LNHDA and CDR2 is SQIVND (reference sequence). The CDR3 DNA reads as TGTGCCAGTAGTATAGGCGGCGGCACAGATACGCAGTATTTT. It translates to CASSIGGGTDTQYF. The whole variable domain, filled in from reference TRBV19 and TRBJ2-3, reads DGGITQSPKYLFRKEGQNVTLSCEQNLNHDAMYWYRQDPGQGLRLIYYSQIVNDFQKGDIAEGYSVSREKKESFPLTVTSAQKNPTAFYLCASSIGGGTDTQYFGPGTRLTVL.